This is a list of T cell receptor beta chains from one sample in a study of blood T cell repertoires in COVID-19. Sequencing used immunoSEQ multiplex PCR; TCRdb keeps in-frame clones, though not all of them. The sample carries over 110,000 clones, around 87% recorded once. The specimen was PBMCs or T cells enriched from blood (not recorded which). These receptors came from a man aged 60-69 years who had recovered from COVID-19. CDR3s include the opening cysteine and the closing phenylalanine or tryptophan. D genes are given only for firm matches. Rows give clone size only sometimes, using once, few, many, or a class for an expanded clone.

CDR3 DNA: TGTGCCAGCAGCTTAGTTGGCGGGAGCCCGTCGGAGACCCAGTACTTC
CDR3 protein: CASSLVGGSPSETQYF
V gene: TRBV7-8
clone size: -
J gene: TRBJ2-5
D gene: TRBD2

CDR3 DNA: TGTGCCAGCAGTCAAACAGGGACTAACTATGGCTACACCTTC
CDR3 protein: CASSQTGTNYGYTF
V gene: TRBV2
clone size: -
J gene: TRBJ1-2
D gene: -

CDR3 DNA: TGTGCCTGGAGCCTATCTTCGGGCTATGGCTACACCTTC
CDR3 protein: CAWSLSSGYGYTF
V gene: TRBV30
clone size: -
J gene: TRBJ1-2
D gene: -

CDR3 DNA: TGTGCCAGCAGCCCTGAGGGTCGTCAGTCCTTTGGCTACACCTTC
CDR3 protein: CASSPEGRQSFGYTF
V gene: TRBV5-4
clone size: -
J gene: TRBJ1-2
D gene: -

CDR3 DNA: TGTGCCAGCACTGACAGAGCAGAAAACGCCCAGTACTTC
CDR3 protein: CASTDRAENAQYF
V gene: TRBV28
clone size: -
J gene: TRBJ2-5
D gene: -

CDR3 DNA: TGTGCCAGCAGTGACAGGGCTGGGGCCAACGTCCTGACTTTC
CDR3 protein: CASSDRAGANVLTF
V gene: TRBV2
clone size: -
J gene: TRBJ2-6
D gene: -

CDR3 DNA: TGTGCCAGCAGTCCACGGACTAGAATCGACGAGCAGTACTTC
CDR3 protein: CASSPRTRIDEQYF
V gene: TRBV6-5
clone size: -
J gene: TRBJ2-7
D gene: TRBD2

CDR3 DNA: TGTGCCAGCAGTACTAGCGGATATTATACTGAGCAGTTCTTC
CDR3 protein: CASSTSGYYTEQFF
V gene: TRBV2
clone size: -
J gene: TRBJ2-1
D gene: TRBD2

CDR3 DNA: TGTGCCAGCAGCGAAGGACAGGGGGGGAATTCACCCCTCCACTTT
CDR3 protein: CASSEGQGGNSPLHF
V gene: TRBV6-1
clone size: -
J gene: TRBJ1-6
D gene: TRBD1

CDR3 DNA: TGTGCCAGCAGGTTCGACGGTTCCCCCCCTCTGTTACAGATATACGAGCAGTACTTC
CDR3 protein: CASRFDGSPPLLQIYEQYF
V gene: TRBV5-5
clone size: -
J gene: TRBJ2-7
D gene: -

CDR3 DNA: TGTGCCAGCAGTGGGTCCAGCGGGGGGGCATTTTCAGATACGCAGTATTTT
CDR3 protein: CASSGSSGGAFSDTQYF
V gene: TRBV6-1
clone size: -
J gene: TRBJ2-3
D gene: TRBD2

CDR3 DNA: TGCGCCAGCACCCGGGGGGATAGCAATCAGCCCCAGCATTTT
CDR3 protein: CASTRGDSNQPQHF
V gene: TRBV10-1
clone size: -
J gene: TRBJ1-5
D gene: -

CDR3 DNA: TGTGCCACCAGCAGAGCCTTATTCGGCACAGATACGCAGTATTTT
CDR3 protein: CATSRALFGTDTQYF
V gene: TRBV15
clone size: -
J gene: TRBJ2-3
D gene: -

CDR3 DNA: TGTGCCAGCTCCTACTCCCCTTCGGGTGAAAAACTGTTTTTT
CDR3 protein: CASSYSPSGEKLFF
V gene: TRBV18
clone size: -
J gene: TRBJ1-4
D gene: -

CDR3 DNA: TGCGCCAGCAGCTTGCGCGGGGGGAGCAATCAGCCCCAGCATTTT
CDR3 protein: CASSLRGGSNQPQHF
V gene: TRBV5-1
clone size: -
J gene: TRBJ1-5
D gene: -

CDR3 DNA: TGCGCCAGCAGCTTGCCGACAGGACATAATGAAAAACTGTTTTTT
CDR3 protein: CASSLPTGHNEKLFF
V gene: TRBV5-1
clone size: -
J gene: TRBJ1-4
D gene: -

CDR3 DNA: TGTGCCAGCAGTTTTAGGGGTGGTTCACCCCTCCACTTT
CDR3 protein: CASSFRGGSPLHF
V gene: TRBV28
clone size: once
J gene: TRBJ1-6
D gene: -

CDR3 DNA: TGCAGCGTCCGGAAGGGGACAAACCAAGAGACCCAGTACTTC
CDR3 protein: CSVRKGTNQETQYF
V gene: TRBV29-1
clone size: -
J gene: TRBJ2-5
D gene: -

CDR3 DNA: TGTGCCACCTATAGCGGGAGCTCCTACGAGCAGTACTTC
CDR3 protein: CATYSGSSYEQYF
V gene: TRBV28
clone size: -
J gene: TRBJ2-7
D gene: TRBD2

CDR3 DNA: TGTGCCAGCAGCATGAACAGGGTAACTGAAGCTTTCTTT
CDR3 protein: CASSMNRVTEAFF
V gene: TRBV7-2
clone size: -
J gene: TRBJ1-1
D gene: -

CDR3 DNA: TGTGCCAGCAGCTTAGGAGGGACAGGGGTTTGGAATGAGCAGTTCTTC
CDR3 protein: CASSLGGTGVWNEQFF
V gene: TRBV5-4
clone size: -
J gene: TRBJ2-1
D gene: TRBD1

CDR3 DNA: TGTGCCAGCACCCCGGGACAGGGATCGCATGAAAAACTGTTTTTT
CDR3 protein: CASTPGQGSHEKLFF
V gene: TRBV28
clone size: once
J gene: TRBJ1-4
D gene: TRBD1

CDR3 DNA: TGTGCCAGCTCACCATTAGCGGGGACTTCATACAATGAGCAGTTCTTC
CDR3 protein: CASSPLAGTSYNEQFF
V gene: TRBV18
clone size: -
J gene: TRBJ2-1
D gene: TRBD2

CDR3 DNA: TGTGCCACCAGTGATAGAGGGGGCTACCAAGAGACCCAGTACTTC
CDR3 protein: CATSDRGGYQETQYF
V gene: TRBV24-1
clone size: once
J gene: TRBJ2-5
D gene: TRBD1

CDR3 DNA: TGTGCCAGCAGCCTTAGACAGGGGCTTGTGGAGACCCAGTACTTC
CDR3 protein: CASSLRQGLVETQYF
V gene: TRBV11-2
clone size: -
J gene: TRBJ2-5
D gene: TRBD1

CDR3 DNA: TGTGCCAGCAGCTTAGCGCAGGGGGCGAGCAATCAGCCCCAGCATTTT
CDR3 protein: CASSLAQGASNQPQHF
V gene: TRBV7-8
clone size: -
J gene: TRBJ1-5
D gene: TRBD1

CDR3 DNA: TGTGCCAGCAGCTTAGGTCAGGGCAGCGACGAGCAGTACTTC
CDR3 protein: CASSLGQGSDEQYF
V gene: TRBV11-3
clone size: -
J gene: TRBJ2-7
D gene: -

CDR3 DNA: TGTGCCAGCAGCTTGGAGACAGGGAATCAGCCCCAGCATTTT
CDR3 protein: CASSLETGNQPQHF
V gene: TRBV5-5
clone size: once
J gene: TRBJ1-5
D gene: TRBD1

CDR3 DNA: TGCGCCAGCAGCCCCGGACAGGGTGATACGCAGTATTTT
CDR3 protein: CASSPGQGDTQYF
V gene: TRBV5-1
clone size: -
J gene: TRBJ2-3
D gene: TRBD1

CDR3 DNA: TGTGCCAGCAGCACCGACAGCATGAACACTGAAGCTTTCTTT
CDR3 protein: CASSTDSMNTEAFF
V gene: TRBV5-4
clone size: -
J gene: TRBJ1-1
D gene: -

CDR3 DNA: TGTGCCATCAGTGACTTTTCCGGGAACGAGCAGTACTTC
CDR3 protein: CAISDFSGNEQYF
V gene: TRBV10-3
clone size: -
J gene: TRBJ2-7
D gene: -

CDR3 DNA: TGTGCCAGCTCACCAAGGGACTATGAGCAGTTCTTC
CDR3 protein: CASSPRDYEQFF
V gene: TRBV18
clone size: -
J gene: TRBJ2-1
D gene: -

CDR3 DNA: TGTGCCAGCAGAACTGACAGTCGAGGCTACACCTTC
CDR3 protein: CASRTDSRGYTF
V gene: TRBV5-6
clone size: -
J gene: TRBJ1-2
D gene: -

CDR3 DNA: TGTGCCAGCAGCTCTATGGACAGTATGAACACTGAAGCTTTCTTT
CDR3 protein: CASSSMDSMNTEAFF
V gene: TRBV13
clone size: -
J gene: TRBJ1-1
D gene: -

CDR3 DNA: TGTGCCGCCGGGAAGGGGTCAAGCGGGAGTAGCACAGATACGCAGTATTTT
CDR3 protein: CAAGKGSSGSSTDTQYF
V gene: TRBV10-3
clone size: -
J gene: TRBJ2-3
D gene: TRBD2

CDR3 DNA: TGTGCCAGTAGTGGCCGGGACAGGGGCGGTCGCACCTTC
CDR3 protein: CASSGRDRGGRTF
V gene: TRBV19
clone size: -
J gene: TRBJ1-2
D gene: TRBD1

CDR3 DNA: TGTGCCAGCAGTTGGGGACAGGGTGGAAACACCATATATTTT
CDR3 protein: CASSWGQGGNTIYF
V gene: TRBV2
clone size: -
J gene: TRBJ1-3
D gene: TRBD1

CDR3 DNA: TGTGCCAGCAATTCACCGGGGGGCACAGATACGCAGTATTTT
CDR3 protein: CASNSPGGTDTQYF
V gene: TRBV28
clone size: -
J gene: TRBJ2-3
D gene: -

CDR3 DNA: TGTGCCAGCAGTTTCGCCCCCGGGAGTCAGCCCCAGCATTTT
CDR3 protein: CASSFAPGSQPQHF
V gene: TRBV27
clone size: -
J gene: TRBJ1-5
D gene: -

CDR3 DNA: TGCAGCGTTGTAGGAGAGGGCACTGAAGCTTTCTTT
CDR3 protein: CSVVGEGTEAFF
V gene: TRBV29-1
clone size: -
J gene: TRBJ1-1
D gene: -

CDR3 DNA: TGTGCCAGCAGCCCCCGACAGGGTCGAGCTTTCTTT
CDR3 protein: CASSPRQGRAFF
V gene: TRBV12-3/TRBV12-4
clone size: -
J gene: TRBJ1-1
D gene: TRBD1

CDR3 DNA: TGTGCCAGCAGTGATAGGGGACTAGCGGGGGTTAATGAGCAGTTCTTC
CDR3 protein: CASSDRGLAGVNEQFF
V gene: TRBV6-1
clone size: -
J gene: TRBJ2-1
D gene: TRBD2

CDR3 DNA: TGTGCCAGCAGCTTATATGAGACCCAGTACTTC
CDR3 protein: CASSLYETQYF
V gene: TRBV7-9
clone size: once
J gene: TRBJ2-5
D gene: -

CDR3 DNA: TGTGCCAGCAGCTTAAGCGGGGGGCAGGGCTATGGCTACACCTTC
CDR3 protein: CASSLSGGQGYGYTF
V gene: TRBV7-8
clone size: few
J gene: TRBJ1-2
D gene: -

CDR3 DNA: TGCGCCAGCAGCGAGCGTTCGGATTCACCCCTCCACTTT
CDR3 protein: CASSERSDSPLHF
V gene: TRBV5-1
clone size: -
J gene: TRBJ1-6
D gene: -

CDR3 DNA: TGTGCCAGCAGTCTCACTGGGACAGTCACTGAAGCTTTCTTT
CDR3 protein: CASSLTGTVTEAFF
V gene: TRBV28
clone size: -
J gene: TRBJ1-1
D gene: TRBD1